Listed below are T cell receptor beta chains from one sample, sequenced in a study of siplizumab effects on memory and regulatory T cells. TCRdb keeps only in-frame clones here, not all; method: immunoSEQ multiplex PCR. The sample has under 100,000 clones; around 94% are singletons. Input material: non-Treg CD4+ T cells sorted from blood. These receptors originate from a human donor in good health. Both conserved end residues are part of each CDR3. The D gene is left open where the match is weak.

TRBD1	TRBJ2-3	15	TRBV29-1	TGCAGCGTGAAGTCGGACAGGGTTTACACAGATACGCAGTATTTT	CSVKSDRVYTDTQYF
-	TRBJ1-3	19	TRBV18	TGTGCCAGCTCTCGAACAGGGCTCCGGGACACGGGGTATGGAAACACCATATATTTT	CASSRTGLRDTGYGNTIYF
-	TRBJ1-5	15	TRBV6-5	TGTGCCAGCAGTGCAATCGGACAGAACAATCAGCCCCAGCATTTT	CASSAIGQNNQPQHF
TRBD1	TRBJ2-1	14	TRBV5-6	TGTGCCAGCAGACCCGACAGGGCCCCAGGGGGGCAGTTCTTC	CASRPDRAPGGQFF
TRBD2	TRBJ2-2	18	TRBV7-8	TGTGCCAGCAGCAATCAACGCGACGCGGGAGGGCATGGCGGGGAGCTGTTTTTT	CASSNQRDAGGHGGELFF
-	TRBJ2-5	16	TRBV5-1	TGCGCCAGCAGCCACTCATCCTCTTTCCTGAAAGAGACCCAGTACTTC	CASSHSSSFLKETQYF
-	TRBJ2-7	11	TRBV6-1	TGTGCCAGCAGTCGACTGTACGAGCAGTACTTC	CASSRLYEQYF
TRBD2	TRBJ2-7	14	TRBV5-1	TGCGCCAGCAGCGGGGGACTAGCGCCCTACGAGCAGTACTTC	CASSGGLAPYEQYF
-	TRBJ1-1	15	TRBV14	TGTGCCAGCAGCCAAGAAGCAGGGCGGCGGACTGAAGCTTTCTTT	CASSQEAGRRTEAFF
TRBD1	TRBJ2-7	15	TRBV5-6	TGTGCCAGCAGCTTAGAGGACAGGGTTAAATACGAGCAGTACTTC	CASSLEDRVKYEQYF
-	TRBJ2-3	12	TRBV7-3	TGTGCCAGCAGCCCTAGCACAGATACGCAGTATTTT	CASSPSTDTQYF
TRBD1	TRBJ1-1	16	TRBV19	TGTGCCAGTAGTATCCAGGGGGCGCTTGAGGGTACTGAAGCTTTCTTT	CASSIQGALEGTEAFF
TRBD2	TRBJ2-2	14	TRBV5-1	TGCGCCAGTGGAATAGCGGGAGACACCGGGGAGCTGTTTTTT	CASGIAGDTGELFF